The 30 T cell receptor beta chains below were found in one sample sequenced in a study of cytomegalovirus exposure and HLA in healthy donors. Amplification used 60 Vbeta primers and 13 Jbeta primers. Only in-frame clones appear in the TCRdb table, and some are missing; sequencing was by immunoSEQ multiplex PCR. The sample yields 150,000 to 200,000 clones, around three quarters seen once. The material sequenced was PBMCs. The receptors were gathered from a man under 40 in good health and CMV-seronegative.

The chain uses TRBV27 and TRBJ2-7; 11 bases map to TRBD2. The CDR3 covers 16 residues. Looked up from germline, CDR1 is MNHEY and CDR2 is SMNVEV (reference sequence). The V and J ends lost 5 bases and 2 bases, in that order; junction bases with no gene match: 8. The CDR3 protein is CASSPPRLAGTYEQYF. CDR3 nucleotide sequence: TGTGCCAGCAGTCCTCCGCGACTAGCGGGGACCTACGAGCAGTACTTC.

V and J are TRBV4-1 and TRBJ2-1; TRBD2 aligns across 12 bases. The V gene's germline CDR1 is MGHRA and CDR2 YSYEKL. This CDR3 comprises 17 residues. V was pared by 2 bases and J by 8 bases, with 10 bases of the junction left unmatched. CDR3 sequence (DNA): TGCGCCAGCAGCCAAAATATGGGACTAGCGGGTGGCTATGAGCAGTTCTTC. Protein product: CASSQNMGLAGGYEQFF.

The CDR3 DNA is TGTGCCAGTAGTTTCCGAACAGGGTCTGGAAACACCATATATTTT. Translation gives CASSFRTGSGNTIYF. This chain connects TRBV19 to TRBJ1-3, with D possibly being TRBD1 (6 bases). The ends were cut back, 5 bases at V and 1 base at J, with 12 bases in the middle. CDR1 is LNHDA and CDR2 is SQIVND in the germline V gene (reference sequence). The CDR3 is 15 residues long.

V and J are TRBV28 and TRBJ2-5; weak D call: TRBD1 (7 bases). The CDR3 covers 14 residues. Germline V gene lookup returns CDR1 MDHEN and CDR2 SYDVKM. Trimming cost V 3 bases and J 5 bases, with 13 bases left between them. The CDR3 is CASSFVSGGETQYF. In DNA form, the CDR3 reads TGTGCCAGCAGTTTTGTCTCAGGGGGGGAGACCCAGTACTTC. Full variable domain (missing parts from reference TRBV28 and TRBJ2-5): DVKVTQSSRYLVKRTGEKVFLECVQDMDHENMFWYRQDPGLGLRLIYFSYDVKMKEKGDIPEGYSVSREKKERFSLILESASTNQTSMYLCASSFVSGGETQYFGPGTRLLVL.

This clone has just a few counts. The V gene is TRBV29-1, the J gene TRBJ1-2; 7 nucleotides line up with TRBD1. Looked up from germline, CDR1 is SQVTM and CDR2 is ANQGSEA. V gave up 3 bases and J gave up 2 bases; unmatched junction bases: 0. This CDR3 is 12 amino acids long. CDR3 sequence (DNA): TGCAGCGTTGAGGGACAGAACTATGGCTACACCTTC. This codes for CSVEGQNYGYTF.

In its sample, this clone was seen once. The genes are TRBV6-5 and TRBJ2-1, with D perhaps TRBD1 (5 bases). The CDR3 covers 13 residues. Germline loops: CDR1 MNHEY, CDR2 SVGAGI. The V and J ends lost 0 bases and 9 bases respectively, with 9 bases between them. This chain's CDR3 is CASSYSGQFEQFF. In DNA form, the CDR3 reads TGTGCCAGCAGTTACTCGGGGCAGTTTGAGCAGTTCTTC.

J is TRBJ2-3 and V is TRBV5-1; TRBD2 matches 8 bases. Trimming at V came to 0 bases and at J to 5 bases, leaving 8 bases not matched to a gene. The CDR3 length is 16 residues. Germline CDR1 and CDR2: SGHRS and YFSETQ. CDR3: CASSLGTSTNVDTQYF. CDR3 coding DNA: TGCGCCAGCAGCTTGGGGACTAGCACTAACGTAGATACGCAGTATTTT. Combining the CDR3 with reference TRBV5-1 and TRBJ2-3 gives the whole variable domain KAGVTQTPRYLIKTRGQQVTLSCSPISGHRSVSWYQQTPGQGLQFLFEYFSETQRNKGNFPGRFSGRQFSNSRSEMNVSTLELGDSALYLCASSLGTSTNVDTQYFGPGTRLTVL.

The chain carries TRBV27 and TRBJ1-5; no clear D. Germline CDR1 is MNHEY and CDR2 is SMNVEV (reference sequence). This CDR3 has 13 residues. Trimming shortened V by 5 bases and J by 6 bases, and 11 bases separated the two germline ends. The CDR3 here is CASSHRVGQPQHF. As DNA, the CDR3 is TGTGCCAGCAGTCACCGAGTTGGTCAGCCCCAGCATTTT.

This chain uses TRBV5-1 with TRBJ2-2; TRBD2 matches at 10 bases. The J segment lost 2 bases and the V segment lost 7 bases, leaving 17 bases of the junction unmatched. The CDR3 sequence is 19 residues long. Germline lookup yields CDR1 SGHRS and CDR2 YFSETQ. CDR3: CASGPPGLASSTNTGELFF. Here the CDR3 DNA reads TGCGCCAGCGGACCCCCGGGACTAGCGTCCTCTACCAACACCGGGGAGCTGTTTTTT. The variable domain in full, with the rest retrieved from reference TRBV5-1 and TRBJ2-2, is KAGVTQTPRYLIKTRGQQVTLSCSPISGHRSVSWYQQTPGQGLQFLFEYFSETQRNKGNFPGRFSGRQFSNSRSEMNVSTLELGDSALYLCASGPPGLASSTNTGELFFGEGSRLTVL.

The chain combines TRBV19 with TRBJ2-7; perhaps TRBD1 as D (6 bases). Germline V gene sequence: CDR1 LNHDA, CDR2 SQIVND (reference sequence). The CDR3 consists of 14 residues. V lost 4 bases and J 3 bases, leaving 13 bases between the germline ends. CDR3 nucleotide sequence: TGTGCCAGTAGTACAGGGGTGGCCAACTACGAGCAGTACTTC. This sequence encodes CASSTGVANYEQYF. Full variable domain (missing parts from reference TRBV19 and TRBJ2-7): DGGITQSPKYLFRKEGQNVTLSCEQNLNHDAMYWYRQDPGQGLRLIYYSQIVNDFQKGDIAEGYSVSREKKESFPLTVTSAQKNPTAFYLCASSTGVANYEQYFGPGTRLTVT.

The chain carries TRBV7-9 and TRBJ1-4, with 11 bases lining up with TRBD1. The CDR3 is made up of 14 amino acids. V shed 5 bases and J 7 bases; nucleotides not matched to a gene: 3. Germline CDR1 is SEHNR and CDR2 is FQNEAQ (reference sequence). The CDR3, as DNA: TGTGCCAGCAGCCTCGGACAGGGGGCTGAAAAACTGTTTTTT. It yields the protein CASSLGQGAEKLFF. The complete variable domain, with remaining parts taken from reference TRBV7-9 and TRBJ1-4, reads DTGVSQNPRHKITKRGQNVTFRCDPISEHNRLYWYRQTLGQGPEFLTYFQNEAQLEKSRLLSDRFSAERPKGSFSTLEIQRTEQGDSAMYLCASSLGQGAEKLFFGSGTQLSVL.

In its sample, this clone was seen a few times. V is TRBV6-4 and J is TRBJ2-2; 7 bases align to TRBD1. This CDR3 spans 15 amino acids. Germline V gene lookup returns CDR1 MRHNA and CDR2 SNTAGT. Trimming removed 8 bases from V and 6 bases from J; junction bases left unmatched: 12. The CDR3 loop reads CASSPGQGDPGELFF. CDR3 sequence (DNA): TGTGCCAGCTCCCCAGGTCAGGGGGACCCCGGGGAGCTGTTTTTT.

The CDR3 region is CASSLPPGQGNTEAFF. Here the CDR3 DNA reads TGTGCCAGCAGCTTACCGCCGGGACAGGGGAATACTGAAGCTTTCTTT. The chain joins TRBV7-9 to TRBJ1-1; TRBD1 matches at 10 bases. The CDR3 has 16 residues. Germline V gives CDR1 SEHNR, CDR2 FQNEAQ (reference sequence). V trimming: 2 bases; J trimming: 5 bases; junction bases outside the gene matches: 8.

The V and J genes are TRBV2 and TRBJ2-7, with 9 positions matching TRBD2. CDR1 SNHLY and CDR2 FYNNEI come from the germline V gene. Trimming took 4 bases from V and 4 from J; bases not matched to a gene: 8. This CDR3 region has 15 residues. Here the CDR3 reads CASSVGLAGLYEQYF. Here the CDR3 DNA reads TGTGCCAGCAGTGTGGGACTAGCTGGGTTGTACGAGCAGTACTTC.

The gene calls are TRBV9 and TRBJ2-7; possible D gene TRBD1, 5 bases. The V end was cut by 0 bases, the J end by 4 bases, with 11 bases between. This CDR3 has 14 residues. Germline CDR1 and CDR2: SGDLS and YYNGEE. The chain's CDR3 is CASSVGRERYEQYF. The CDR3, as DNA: TGTGCCAGCAGCGTAGGCAGGGAACGGTACGAGCAGTACTTC.

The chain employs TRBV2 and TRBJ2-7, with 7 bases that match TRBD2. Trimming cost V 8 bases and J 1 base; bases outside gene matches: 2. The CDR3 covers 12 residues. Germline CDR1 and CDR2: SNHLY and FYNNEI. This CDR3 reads CASQRGSYEQYF. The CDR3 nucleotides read TGTGCCAGCCAGCGGGGTTCCTACGAGCAGTACTTC.

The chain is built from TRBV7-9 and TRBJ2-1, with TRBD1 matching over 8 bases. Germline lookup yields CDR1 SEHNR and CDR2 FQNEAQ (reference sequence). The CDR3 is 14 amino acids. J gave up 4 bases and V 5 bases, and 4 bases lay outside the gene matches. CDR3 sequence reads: CASSLGQEYNEQFF. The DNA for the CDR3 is TGTGCCAGCAGCCTGGGACAGGAATACAATGAGCAGTTCTTC.

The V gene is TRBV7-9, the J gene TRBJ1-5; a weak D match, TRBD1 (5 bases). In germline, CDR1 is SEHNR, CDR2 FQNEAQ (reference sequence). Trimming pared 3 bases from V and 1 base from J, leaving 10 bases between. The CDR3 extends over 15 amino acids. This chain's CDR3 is CASSFGAGSNQPQHF. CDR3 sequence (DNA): TGTGCCAGCAGCTTCGGGGCGGGGAGCAATCAGCCCCAGCATTTT.

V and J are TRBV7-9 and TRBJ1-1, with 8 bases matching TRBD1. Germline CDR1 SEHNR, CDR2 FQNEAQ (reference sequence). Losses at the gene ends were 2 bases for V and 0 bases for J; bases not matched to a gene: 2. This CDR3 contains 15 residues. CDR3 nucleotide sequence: TGTGCCAGCAGCTTAAGACAGGGGATGAACACTGAAGCTTTCTTT. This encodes CASSLRQGMNTEAFF.

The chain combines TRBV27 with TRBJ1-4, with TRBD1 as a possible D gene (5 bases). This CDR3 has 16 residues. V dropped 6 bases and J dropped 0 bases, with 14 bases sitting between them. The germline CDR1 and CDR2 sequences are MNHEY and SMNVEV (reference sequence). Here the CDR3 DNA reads TGTGCCAGCAGACGAGACCAGGGCGCAACTAATGAAAAACTGTTTTTT. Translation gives CASRRDQGATNEKLFF. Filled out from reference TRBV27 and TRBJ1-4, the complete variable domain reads EAQVTQNPRYLITVTGKKLTVTCSQNMNHEYMSWYRQDPGLGLRQIYYSMNVEVTDKGDVPEGYKVSRKEKRNFPLILESPSPNQTSLYFCASRRDQGATNEKLFFGSGTQLSVL.

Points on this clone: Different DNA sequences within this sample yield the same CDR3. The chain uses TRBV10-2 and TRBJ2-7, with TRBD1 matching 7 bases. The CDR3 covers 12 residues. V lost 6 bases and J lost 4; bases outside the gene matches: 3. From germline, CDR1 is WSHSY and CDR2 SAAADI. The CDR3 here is CASRGQAYEQYF. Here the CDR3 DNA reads TGCGCCAGCAGAGGACAGGCTTACGAGCAGTACTTC.

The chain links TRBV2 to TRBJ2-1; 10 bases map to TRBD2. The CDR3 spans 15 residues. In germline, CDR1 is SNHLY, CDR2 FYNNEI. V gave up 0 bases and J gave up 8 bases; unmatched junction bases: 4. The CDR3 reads CASSEASGRRYEQFF. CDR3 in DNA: TGTGCCAGCAGTGAAGCTAGCGGGAGGAGATATGAGCAGTTCTTC.

In DNA form, the CDR3 reads TGTGCCAGCAGCTTAGGACAGGGGCAGCCCCAGCATTTT. Translated, it gives CASSLGQGQPQHF. The chain uses TRBV7-3 and TRBJ1-5; 9 bases agree with TRBD1. CDR1 is SGHTA, CDR2 FQGTGA, per germline. The CDR3 is made up of 13 amino acids. With 2 bases clipped from V and 7 bases from J, the junction kept 0 bases outside the gene matches.

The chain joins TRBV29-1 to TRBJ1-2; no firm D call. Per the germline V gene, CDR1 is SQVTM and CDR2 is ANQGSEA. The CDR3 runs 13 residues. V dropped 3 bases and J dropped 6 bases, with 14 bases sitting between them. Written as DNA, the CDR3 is TGCAGCGTTGATATGGCGGGGTTTGATGGCTACACCTTC. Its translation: CSVDMAGFDGYTF.

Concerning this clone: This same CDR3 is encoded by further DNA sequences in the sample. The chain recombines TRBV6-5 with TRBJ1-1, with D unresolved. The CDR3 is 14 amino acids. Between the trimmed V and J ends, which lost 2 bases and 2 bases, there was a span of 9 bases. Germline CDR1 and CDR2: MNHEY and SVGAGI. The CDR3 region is CASSYRRGNTEAFF. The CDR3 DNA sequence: TGTGCCAGCAGTTACCGTCGGGGTAACACTGAAGCTTTCTTT.

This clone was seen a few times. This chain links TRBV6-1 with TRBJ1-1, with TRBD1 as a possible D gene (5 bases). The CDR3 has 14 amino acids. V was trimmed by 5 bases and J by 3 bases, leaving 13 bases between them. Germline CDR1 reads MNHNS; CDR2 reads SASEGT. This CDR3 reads CASSLTDSYTEAFF. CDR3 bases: TGTGCCAGCAGTCTAACCGACAGCTACACTGAAGCTTTCTTT.

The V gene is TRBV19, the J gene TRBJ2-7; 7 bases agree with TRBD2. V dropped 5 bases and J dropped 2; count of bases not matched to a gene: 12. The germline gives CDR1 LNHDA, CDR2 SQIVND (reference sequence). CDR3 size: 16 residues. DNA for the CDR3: TGTGCCAGTAGTGTTTCCCCTAGCGGCCAAGCCTACGAGCAGTACTTC. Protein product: CASSVSPSGQAYEQYF. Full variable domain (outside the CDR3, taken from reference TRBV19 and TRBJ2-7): DGGITQSPKYLFRKEGQNVTLSCEQNLNHDAMYWYRQDPGQGLRLIYYSQIVNDFQKGDIAEGYSVSREKKESFPLTVTSAQKNPTAFYLCASSVSPSGQAYEQYFGPGTRLTVT.

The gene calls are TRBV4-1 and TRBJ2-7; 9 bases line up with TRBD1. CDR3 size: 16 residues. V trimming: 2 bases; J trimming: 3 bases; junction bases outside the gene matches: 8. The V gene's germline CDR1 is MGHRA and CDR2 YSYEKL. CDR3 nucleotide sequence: TGCGCCAGCAGCCAAAATTTACAGGGGGCAATCTACGAGCAGTACTTC. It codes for CASSQNLQGAIYEQYF.

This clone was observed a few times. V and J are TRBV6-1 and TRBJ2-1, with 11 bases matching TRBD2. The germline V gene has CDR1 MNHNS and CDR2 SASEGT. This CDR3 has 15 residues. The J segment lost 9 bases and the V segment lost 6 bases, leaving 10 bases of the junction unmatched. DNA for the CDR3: TGTGCCAGCAGACTCGTAGCGGGAGGGGGGGTTGAGCAGTTCTTC. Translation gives CASRLVAGGGVEQFF.

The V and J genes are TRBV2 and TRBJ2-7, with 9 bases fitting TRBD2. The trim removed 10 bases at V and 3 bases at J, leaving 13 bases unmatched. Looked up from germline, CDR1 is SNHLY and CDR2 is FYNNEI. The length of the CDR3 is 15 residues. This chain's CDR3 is CATRKEAGGLYEQYF. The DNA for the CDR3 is TGTGCCACCCGGAAGGAGGCGGGAGGGCTCTACGAGCAGTACTTC.